A single count supports the clone carrying this TCR beta chain. The data were taken from a study of preoperative IRX-2 immunotherapy in early breast cancer. Generated by immunoSEQ multiplex PCR, the TCRdb table keeps only in-frame clones and is missing some. The data contain about 98,000 clones, 80% to 90% of them singletons. The treatment here: preoperative locoregional IRX-2 cytokine immunotherapy. Preoperative locoregional IRX-2 cytokine immunotherapy was tested in the phase Ib source study. Sequences were derived from tumor tissue, sampled after IRX-2 immunotherapy. This TCR came from a human donor with breast cancer.

CDR3 DNA: TGTGCCAGCTCACCAATCTCCACTGAAGCTTTCTTT. Protein product: CASSPISTEAFF. This chain links TRBV18 with TRBJ1-1; no clear D. This CDR3 is built from 12 residues. The V end was cut by 2 bases, the J end by 4 bases, with 5 bases between. Germline CDR1 reads KGHSH; CDR2 reads LQKENI.